The 32 T cell receptor beta chains listed next were all sequenced from one sample in a study of cytomegalovirus exposure and HLA in healthy donors. The repertoire was sequenced with immunoSEQ multiplex PCR; TCRdb's copy has only in-frame clones and lacks some. Of under 100,000 clones in the sample, about 96% were seen once. Sequenced sample: PBMCs. The receptor source for this set is a man aged 18 to 35 in good health and CMV-seronegative.

The rearrangement uses TRBV5-1 and TRBJ1-1; possibly TRBD1 for D (5 bases). Looked up from germline, CDR1 is SGHRS and CDR2 is YFSETQ. Trimming shortened V by 0 bases and J by 1 base, and 10 bases separated the two germline ends. The CDR3 is 15 amino acids. CDR3 loop: CASSLAGIGNTEAFF. As DNA, the CDR3 is TGCGCCAGCAGCTTGGCAGGGATAGGGAACACTGAAGCTTTCTTT.

The genes are TRBV5-1 and TRBJ2-1, with 8 nucleotides matching TRBD2. The ends lost 7 bases at V and 6 bases at J; junction bases unmatched: 9. The CDR3 sequence is 14 residues long. Germline V gene data show CDR1 as SGHRS and CDR2 as YFSETQ. The CDR3 spells CASGERETGNEQFF. In DNA form, the CDR3 reads TGCGCCAGCGGGGAGCGGGAGACGGGCAATGAGCAGTTCTTC. The variable domain in full, completed from reference TRBV5-1 and TRBJ2-1, reads KAGVTQTPRYLIKTRGQQVTLSCSPISGHRSVSWYQQTPGQGLQFLFEYFSETQRNKGNFPGRFSGRQFSNSRSEMNVSTLELGDSALYLCASGERETGNEQFFGPGTRLTVL.

The chain combines TRBV27 with TRBJ1-1; TRBD1 might be the D (5 bases). Between the trimmed V and J ends, which lost 6 bases and 7 bases, there was a span of 18 bases. Germline CDR1 and CDR2: MNHEY and SMNVEV (reference sequence). This CDR3 is 14 amino acids long. The CDR3 loop reads CASSSPGLLHEAFF. The CDR3 DNA is TGTGCCAGCAGCTCACCGGGACTCCTCCATGAAGCTTTCTTT.

V gene TRBV2 combines with J gene TRBJ2-1; D might be TRBD2 (6 bases). Germline CDR1 is SNHLY and CDR2 is FYNNEI. This CDR3 is built from 17 residues. Trimming left V 3 bases short and J 5 bases short, with 20 bases between. CDR3 sequence reads: CASSDSPGDFSNNEQFF. The CDR3 DNA follows: TGTGCCAGCAGTGATTCCCCCGGGGACTTCTCGAACAATGAGCAGTTCTTC.

The V call is TRBV28, the J call TRBJ1-3; maybe TRBD1 (6 bases). The length of the CDR3 is 15 residues. V gave up 3 bases and J gave up 0 bases, with 9 bases separating them. Germline values: CDR1 MDHEN, CDR2 SYDVKM. This CDR3 is CASSFRGHSGNTIYF. Written as DNA, the CDR3 is TGTGCCAGCAGTTTCAGGGGACACTCTGGAAACACCATATATTTT.

The rearrangement joins TRBV11-2 to TRBJ2-7, with 10 bases that match TRBD1. Germline CDR1 reads SGHAT; CDR2 reads FQNNGV. The V gene end was trimmed by 1 base and the J gene end by 4 bases; junction bases not matched to a gene: 4. This CDR3 is 15 amino acids long. The CDR3 bases are TGTGCCAGCAGCTTAGGGGGGACAGGGGCTTACGAGCAGTACGTC. Protein sequence: CASSLGGTGAYEQYV.

The rearrangement joins TRBV27 to TRBJ2-7, with TRBD2 matching 12 bases. The ends lost 8 bases at V and 3 bases at J; junction bases unmatched: 5. Germline V gene data show CDR1 as MNHEY and CDR2 as SMNVEV (reference sequence). This CDR3 spans 14 amino acids. The CDR3 DNA reads TGTGCCAGCGGACTAGCGGGAACGTTCTACGAGCAGTACTTC. Translated: CASGLAGTFYEQYF.

The chain combines TRBV13 with TRBJ1-2; D unclear. Trimming removed 2 bases at V and 2 bases at J, with 9 bases between. The CDR3 extends over 14 amino acids. The germline V gene encodes CDR1 PRHDT and CDR2 FYEKMQ (reference sequence). For the CDR3, the DNA is TGTGCCAGCAGCTTATTAGGCGGAAACTATGGCTACACCTTC. This gives the protein CASSLLGGNYGYTF.

The chain joins TRBV9 to TRBJ1-5, with TRBD1 matching 9 bases. The CDR3 covers 14 residues. V was clipped by 5 bases and J by 4 bases; unmatched bases: 4. Germline loops: CDR1 SGDLS, CDR2 YYNGEE. Written as DNA, the CDR3 is TGTGCCAGCAGTACAGGGGGCGGTAATCAGCCCCAGCATTTT. It is translated as CASSTGGGNQPQHF.

V gene TRBV2 combines with J gene TRBJ2-5, with D perhaps matching TRBD1 (5 bases). This CDR3 is built from 11 residues. Germline V gives CDR1 SNHLY, CDR2 FYNNEI. The V end was cut by 4 bases, the J end by 10 bases, with 10 bases between. CDR3 sequence (DNA): TGTGCCAGCAGTGTACAGGTGGACCAGTACTTC. Encoded protein: CASSVQVDQYF.

This rearrangement joins TRBV6-1 to TRBJ1-1; 7 bases align to TRBD1. Looked up from germline, CDR1 is MNHNS and CDR2 is SASEGT. The CDR3 extends over 15 amino acids. The trim removed 6 bases at V and 0 bases at J, leaving 7 bases unmatched. CDR3 amino acids: CASRADRLMNTEAFF. The CDR3 DNA follows: TGTGCCAGCAGGGCGGACAGGTTGATGAACACTGAAGCTTTCTTT.

This sequence joins TRBV9 and TRBJ1-1, with 8 bases aligning to TRBD1. Trimming removed 3 bases from V and 3 bases from J; junction bases left unmatched: 4. The CDR3 covers 14 residues. From germline, CDR1 is SGDLS and CDR2 YYNGEE. The CDR3 region has the DNA TGTGCCAGCAGCGGACCGGACAGGGACACTGAAGCTTTCTTT. Its translation: CASSGPDRDTEAFF.

V gene TRBV4-2 combines with J gene TRBJ2-7, with a weak D call TRBD2 (6 bases). V lost 5 bases and J 5 bases, leaving 13 bases between the germline ends. The CDR3 is 13 residues long. Germline V gene data show CDR1 as LGHNA and CDR2 as YNFKEQ. CDR3 sequence reads: CASSGLNQNEQYF. The CDR3, as DNA: TGTGCCAGCAGCGGACTAAACCAAAACGAGCAGTACTTC.

The chain couples TRBV28 to TRBJ1-3, with 7 bases matching TRBD1. The CDR3 extends over 15 amino acids. With V trimmed by 6 bases and J by 4 bases, 9 bases remained unmatched. Germline loops: CDR1 MDHEN, CDR2 SYDVKM. The CDR3 here is CASSLWSGGGNTIYF. In DNA form, the CDR3 reads TGTGCCAGCAGCCTGTGGTCAGGGGGGGGAAACACCATATATTTT.

About this clone: This CDR3 is also generated by other DNA sequences in the sample. J is TRBJ2-1 and V is TRBV9; TRBD2 agrees at 8 bases. This CDR3 has 15 residues. The V gene end was trimmed by 0 bases and the J gene end by 3 bases; junction bases not matched to a gene: 2. Per the germline V gene, CDR1 is SGDLS and CDR2 is YYNGEE. CDR3 sequence: CASSVGAGGYNEQFF. CDR3 DNA sequence: TGTGCCAGCAGCGTAGGCGCGGGAGGCTACAATGAGCAGTTCTTC.

This clone has just one count. The rearrangement uses TRBV5-5 and TRBJ2-2; TRBD2 matches at 7 bases. Germline values: CDR1 SGHKS, CDR2 YYEKEE (reference sequence). The CDR3 runs to 14 residues. Trimming removed 3 bases from V and 6 bases from J; junction bases left unmatched: 5. The CDR3 DNA sequence: TGTGCCAGCAGCTCTATTCGGGGGGCCGGGGAGCTGTTTTTT. This sequence encodes CASSSIRGAGELFF.

This chain uses TRBV25-1 with TRBJ2-3, with TRBD1 matching 10 bases. Trimming took 4 bases from V and 2 from J; bases not matched to a gene: 6. CDR3 length: 16 residues. From germline, CDR1 is MGHDK and CDR2 SYGVNS. The chain's CDR3 is CASSAGTGASTDTQYF. In DNA form, the CDR3 reads TGTGCCAGCAGTGCCGGGACAGGGGCGTCCACAGATACGCAGTATTTT.

The chain joins TRBV18 to TRBJ1-2; the D is unclear. V was shortened by 0 bases and J by 8 bases, with 22 bases between the two germline ends. CDR1 is KGHSH and CDR2 is LQKENI in the germline V gene. The length of the CDR3 is 17 residues. The CDR3 region has the DNA TGTGCCAGCTCACCACCCGGAGGGATGGAGGCGGCCACGGGCTACACCTTC. Its translation is CASSPPGGMEAATGYTF.

Here the CDR3 reads CASSVDPGMNTEAFF. The CDR3 nucleotides read TGTGCCAGCAGCGTAGATCCAGGGATGAACACTGAAGCTTTCTTT. The chain has TRBV9 and TRBJ1-1, with D possibly TRBD1 on 5 matching bases. Trimming removed 0 bases at V and 0 bases at J, with 9 bases between. The CDR3 covers 15 residues. The germline V gene encodes CDR1 SGDLS and CDR2 YYNGEE. Full variable domain (rest looked up from reference TRBV9 and TRBJ1-1): DSGVTQTPKHLITATGQRVTLRCSPRSGDLSVYWYQQSLDQGLQFLIQYYNGEERAKGNILERFSAQQFPDLHSELNLSSLELGDSALYFCASSVDPGMNTEAFFGQGTRLTVV.

The chain joins TRBV5-1 to TRBJ2-7, with 9 bases matching TRBD1. Germline V gene sequence: CDR1 SGHRS, CDR2 YFSETQ. The CDR3 length is 17 residues. V dropped 0 bases and J dropped 3; count of bases not matched to a gene: 10. CDR3 residues: CASSLAFGDRVSYEQYF. In DNA, the CDR3 is TGCGCCAGCAGCTTGGCCTTTGGGGACAGGGTGAGCTACGAGCAGTACTTC.

V gene TRBV29-1 combines with J gene TRBJ2-1; 11 bases fit TRBD1. The length of the CDR3 is 16 residues. Germline V gives CDR1 SQVTM, CDR2 ANQGSEA. Trimming cost V 4 bases and J 0 bases; bases outside gene matches: 5. The CDR3 sequence: CSVVGTGGSSYNEQFF. The CDR3 nucleotides are TGCAGCGTTGTTGGGACAGGGGGTAGCTCCTACAATGAGCAGTTCTTC.

The CDR3 DNA reads as TGCGCCAGCAGCTTGGTCGGGGGGATCTCCTACAATGAGCAGTTCTTC. Translated: CASSLVGGISYNEQFF. This chain links TRBV5-1 with TRBJ2-1; the match to TRBD2 covers 7 bases. The CDR3 extends over 16 amino acids. Germline V gives CDR1 SGHRS, CDR2 YFSETQ. The trim removed 0 bases at V and 0 bases at J, leaving 3 bases unmatched.

The chain carries TRBV4-1 and TRBJ2-7, with TRBD2 matching over 11 bases. The CDR3 spans 15 residues. The J segment lost 3 bases and the V segment lost 0 bases, leaving 1 base of the junction unmatched. Germline V lookup: CDR1 MGHRA, CDR2 YSYEKL. For the CDR3, the DNA is TGCGCCAGCAGCCAAGAACTAGCGGGAGTCTACGAGCAGTACTTC. Its protein is CASSQELAGVYEQYF.

The V call is TRBV15, the J call TRBJ1-4, with a possible D match to TRBD1 (6 bases). The CDR3 is 15 amino acids. Germline values: CDR1 LNHNV, CDR2 YYDKDF (reference sequence). V was cut by 2 bases and J by 8 bases, with 15 bases left in between. CDR3 nucleotide sequence: TGTGCCACCAGCAGACAGGGGCCACGCCCCGAAAAACTGTTTTTT. This encodes CATSRQGPRPEKLFF.

The CDR3 DNA is TGTGCCAGCAGTTTACGGGACAGAGTCTATGGGCAGTACTTC. Translated: CASSLRDRVYGQYF. The rearrangement links TRBV28 to TRBJ2-7, with 7 bases identical to TRBD1. The J segment lost 9 bases and the V segment lost 2 bases, leaving 10 bases of the junction unmatched. Germline CDR1 and CDR2: MDHEN and SYDVKM. CDR3 length: 14 amino acids.

The V and J genes are TRBV28 and TRBJ2-5; 7 nucleotides align to TRBD1. V lost 5 bases, J lost 6 bases, and 12 bases stayed unmatched. The V gene's germline CDR1 is MDHEN and CDR2 SYDVKM. CDR3 length equals 15 residues. The CDR3 DNA reads TGTGCCAGCAGTGTTTGGTCAGGGGGTCTTCAGACCCAGTACTTC. This encodes CASSVWSGGLQTQYF.

CDR3 DNA: TGTGCCAGCAGTTACTTAGTTGAGCAGTTCTTC. Its protein is CASSYLVEQFF. This chain uses TRBV5-6 with TRBJ2-1, with D unclear. The CDR3 sequence is 11 residues long. Germline CDR1 and CDR2: SGHDT and YYEEEE. Trimming left V 5 bases short and J 9 bases short, with 9 bases between.

The genes are TRBV9 and TRBJ1-4, with no clear D. CDR3 length: 15 amino acids. V lost 2 bases and J lost 5, with 13 bases in between. CDR1 and CDR2 (germline): SGDLS, YYNGEE. CDR3 coding DNA: TGTGCCAGCAGCGTCGGGGAAGGCCCGAATGAAAAACTGTTTTTT. Translation: CASSVGEGPNEKLFF.

The chain links TRBV7-9 to TRBJ2-1; 8 positions match TRBD2. The CDR3 totals 16 residues. Per germline, CDR1 SEHNR and CDR2 FQNEAQ (reference sequence). With 1 base clipped from V and 5 bases from J, the junction kept 7 bases outside the gene matches. CDR3 residues: CASSLGAGGVDNEQFF. In DNA form, the CDR3 reads TGTGCCAGCAGCTTAGGGGCGGGAGGTGTAGACAATGAGCAGTTCTTC.

The chain has TRBV7-9 and TRBJ2-1, with 10 nucleotides matching TRBD2. Germline trimming cut 5 bases from V and 6 bases from J; bases unmatched to any gene: 10. CDR3 length equals 16 residues. The germline gives CDR1 SEHNR, CDR2 FQNEAQ (reference sequence). The CDR3 region has the DNA TGTGCCAGCAGCAGGTCTAGCGGGAGAAGGGGCAATGAGCAGTTCTTC. This gives the protein CASSRSSGRRGNEQFF.

The chain uses TRBV5-6 and TRBJ1-2, with D maybe TRBD1 (6 bases). This CDR3 contains 12 residues. Germline values: CDR1 SGHDT, CDR2 YYEEEE. Deletions cut 3 bases from V and 4 bases from J, with 7 bases between. The CDR3 nucleotides read TGTGCCAGCAGCTGGGACATCTATGGCTACACCTTC. It yields the protein CASSWDIYGYTF. The full variable domain, in which reference TRBV5-6 and TRBJ1-2 provide the parts outside the CDR3, is DAGVTQSPTHLIKTRGQQVTLRCSPKSGHDTVSWYQQALGQGPQFIFQYYEEEERQRGNFPDRFSGHQFPNYSSELNVNALLLGDSALYLCASSWDIYGYTFGSGTRLTVV.

This rearrangement joins TRBV6-4 to TRBJ1-2; 9 positions agree with TRBD1. The CDR3 contains 18 residues. Germline V gene sequence: CDR1 MRHNA, CDR2 SNTAGT. The ends lost 2 bases at V and 2 bases at J; junction bases unmatched: 12. The CDR3: CASSDLPGQGQPNYGYTF. In DNA form, the CDR3 reads TGTGCCAGCAGTGACCTACCGGGACAGGGTCAACCCAACTATGGCTACACCTTC.